This T cell receptor (beta chain) was obtained from a study of shared clonotypes between healthy human individuals. Free of recent acute infections or vaccinations, the donors were healthy HIV-negative adults. This clone was seen only once. Its antigen is not identified. The deep-level immunoSEQ assay was used. Repertoires were generated with immunoSEQ multiplex PCR, while TCRdb's copy carries only in-frame clones and drops some. The table has fewer than 600,000 clones, around 79% seen once. Study-wide results and limits: Clonotype sharing among donors was thought likely to change with sequencing depth. Researchers sampled blood only, noting tissue repertoires likely differ.

This CDR3 contains 15 residues. Germline loops: CDR1 SGDLS, CDR2 YYNGEE. With 0 bases removed from V and 10 bases from J, the gap between germline ends came to 14 bases. This chain joins TRBV9 and TRBJ1-6, with no clear D. Sequencing was done on a sample of PBMCs. This clonotype was sampled from a woman aged 40-49 years in good health. Some clones in this sample may be carry-over from other donors' samples. For the CDR3, the DNA is TGTGCCAGCAGCGTAGGCCCGGGTATCCTCTCACCCCTCCACTTT. It yields the protein CASSVGPGILSPLHF.